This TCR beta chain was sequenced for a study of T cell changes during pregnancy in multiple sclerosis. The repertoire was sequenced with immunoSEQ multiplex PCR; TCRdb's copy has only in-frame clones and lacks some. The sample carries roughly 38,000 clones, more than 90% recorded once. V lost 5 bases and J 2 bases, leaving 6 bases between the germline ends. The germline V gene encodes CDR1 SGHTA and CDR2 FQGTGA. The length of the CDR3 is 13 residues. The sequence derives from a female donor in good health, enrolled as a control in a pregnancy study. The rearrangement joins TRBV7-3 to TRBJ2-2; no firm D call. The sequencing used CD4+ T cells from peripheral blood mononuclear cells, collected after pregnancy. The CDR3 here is CASSPSNTGELFF. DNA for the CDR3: TGTGCCAGCAGCCCCTCTAACACCGGGGAGCTGTTTTTT.